Each of the 4 T cell receptor beta chains below was sequenced from the same sample in a study of T cell clonality in common variable immunodeficiency. General study findings and limits: Reportedly, TCR beta sequences from common variable immunodeficiency showed fewer deletions and N-nucleotide insertions.

Method: immunoSEQ multiplex PCR; TCRdb's copy keeps in-frame clones and lacks some. Singletons are absent from the sample, which has 14,000 or so clones. These TCRs are of unknown antigen specificity. Sequenced: peripheral blood mononuclear cells. The receptor set was obtained from a human donor with common variable immunodeficiency.

A remark on this clone: Read sequence stops 3 residues before the CDR3 end, and the germline J gene provides the missing end. V usage is TRBV7-2 and J usage is TRBJ2-5; 7 nucleotides line up with TRBD2. Germline-derived CDR1 and CDR2 are SGHTA and FQGNSA. This CDR3 contains 16 residues. J lost 2 bases, V lost 4 bases, and 10 bases had no gene match. The sequenced part of the CDR3 DNA is TGTGCCAGCAGCTCAGCGGGTGGGGGGGGGCAAGAGACC. Translated: CASSSAGGGGQET. The full CDR3 reads CASSSAGGGGQETQYF.

This clone has just a few counts. The DNA ends 3 residues before the CDR3 does, and the rest of the CDR3 is filled in from the germline J gene. This sequence joins TRBV7-9 and TRBJ1-1; D is uncertain. Germline V gene data show CDR1 as SEHNR and CDR2 as FQNEAQ (reference sequence). The CDR3 has 12 amino acids. V lost 6 bases to trimming and J lost 3 bases, with 8 bases between them. CDR3 sequence: CASRFRDTEAFF. CDR3 DNA (partial): TGTGCCAGCAGGTTCCGGGACACTGAA. The full variable domain, rest sourced from reference TRBV7-9 and TRBJ1-1, is DTGVSQNPRHKITKRGQNVTFRCDPISEHNRLYWYRQTLGQGPEFLTYFQNEAQLEKSRLLSDRFSAERPKGSFSTLEIQRTEQGDSAMYLCASRFRDTEAFFGQGTRLTVV.

For this clone: The sequenced fragment ends 3 residues before the CDR3 boundary, so the rest is inferred from the germline J gene. The rearrangement joins TRBV7-9 to TRBJ2-1; 8 nucleotides line up with TRBD2. The CDR3 is 14 amino acids. The V and J ends lost 3 bases and 7 bases, in that order; junction bases with no gene match: 5. Germline CDR1 is SEHNR and CDR2 is FQNEAQ (reference sequence). CDR3 sequence reads: CASSFRGGLNEQFF. Partial CDR3 DNA: TGTGCCAGCAGCTTTCGGGGGGGTTTGAATGAG.

This clone counts as medium-sized (0.01 to 0.1%). The observed sequence ends 3 residues before the CDR3 terminus, with the missing tail filled in from the germline J gene. The V gene is TRBV19, the J gene TRBJ1-5, with D perhaps TRBD1 (5 bases). The CDR3 totals 15 residues. Germline V gene sequence: CDR1 LNHDA, CDR2 SQIVND (reference sequence). Trimming stripped 0 bases from V and 0 bases from J, with 6 bases between. The sequenced part of the CDR3 DNA is TGTGCCAGTAGTATAGAGGGGCGTAGCAATCAGCCC. Translated, it gives CASSIEGRSNQP. The entire CDR3 is CASSIEGRSNQPQHF. The whole variable domain, remainder taken from reference TRBV19 and TRBJ1-5, is DGGITQSPKYLFRKEGQNVTLSCEQNLNHDAMYWYRQDPGQGLRLIYYSQIVNDFQKGDIAEGYSVSREKKESFPLTVTSAQKNPTAFYLCASSIEGRSNQPQHFGDGTRLSIL.